This passage covers 5 T cell receptor beta chains from one sample sequenced in a study of neurological immune-mediated disorders. TCRdb fed the 5' RACE reads into MiXCR, producing one record per CDR3 protein. The data show tens of thousands of distinct CDR3 sequences, 3% to 3.5% seen once. Sequencing was done on a sample of PBMCs. The receptors originated from a man aged 35-49 years with multiple sclerosis.

This clonotype was counted ten times or more. This chain connects TRBV20-1 to TRBJ2-3; TRBD2 matches at 11 bases. CDR3 length equals 16 residues. After removal of 6 bases from V and 4 bases from J, the junction contained 12 bases not matched to a gene. Germline V gives CDR1 DFQATT, CDR2 SNEGSKA (reference sequence). The CDR3 DNA reads as TGCAGTGCCCCGGACCATAGCGGGGGGGCGGCAGATACGCAGTATTTT. The encoded protein is CSAPDHSGGAADTQYF.

This clonotype was counted many times. The rearrangement uses TRBV29-1 and TRBJ1-2; D remains ambiguous. The CDR3 is made up of 11 amino acids. Germline V gives CDR1 SQVTM, CDR2 ANQGSEA. Trimming stripped 8 bases from V and 1 base from J, with 8 bases between. The CDR3 region is CSQEINYGYTF. The CDR3 DNA follows: TGCAGCCAGGAAATTAACTATGGCTACACCTTC.

The chain uses TRBV18 and TRBJ1-2; weak D call: TRBD1 (5 bases). The CDR3 runs to 15 residues. Trimming removed 1 base from V and 1 base from J, with 10 bases in between. The germline V gene encodes CDR1 KGHSH and CDR2 LQKENI. The CDR3 region has the DNA TGTGCCAGCTCACCACAGGGGTCCGATAACTATGGCTACACCTTC. This gives the protein CASSPQGSDNYGYTF.

With regard to this clonotype: Mismatch with germline at one junction end may stem from a read error. The chain couples TRBV10-3 to TRBJ1-6; D unclear. The CDR3 spans 14 residues. Germline CDR1 and CDR2: ENHRY and SYGVKD. The CDR3 nucleotides read TGTGCCATCAGTGGAACAAGTAATAATTCACCCCTCAACTTT. Amino acid sequence: CAISGTSNNSPLNF.

The sample holds many counts of this clonotype. This CDR3 is CSVGTSGVSSYNEQFF. DNA for the CDR3: TGCAGTGTTGGTACTAGCGGGGTCAGCTCCTACAATGAGCAGTTCTTC. This rearrangement joins TRBV20-1 to TRBJ2-1; 10 bases are a match to TRBD2. The V segment lost 7 bases and the J segment 0 bases; nucleotides outside the gene matches: 9. This CDR3 contains 16 residues. Germline CDR1 is DFQATT and CDR2 is SNEGSKA (reference sequence).